The 21 T cell receptor beta chains presented below share a single source sample, sequenced in a study of cytomegalovirus exposure and HLA in healthy donors. Vbeta (60) and Jbeta (13) primers were used in the PCR. The repertoire was sequenced with immunoSEQ multiplex PCR; TCRdb's copy has only in-frame clones and lacks some. This table holds tens of thousands of clones, 60% to 75% found once. Sequencing was performed on PBMCs. The receptors derive from a man aged 35-49 years in good health and CMV-seropositive.

The J gene is TRBJ2-3, the V gene TRBV11-2; TRBD1 matches at 10 bases. CDR1 is SGHAT and CDR2 is FQNNGV in the germline V gene. The CDR3 runs to 17 residues. V trimming: 4 bases; J trimming: 2 bases; junction bases outside the gene matches: 9. This chain's CDR3 is CASSSLTGGYHTDTQYF. CDR3 coding DNA: TGTGCCAGCAGCTCTTTGACAGGGGGCTATCACACAGATACGCAGTATTTT. Full variable domain (rest looked up from reference TRBV11-2 and TRBJ2-3): EAGVAQSPRYKIIEKRQSVAFWCNPISGHATLYWYQQILGQGPKLLIQFQNNGVVDDSQLPKDRFSAERLKGVDSTLKIQPAKLEDSAVYLCASSSLTGGYHTDTQYFGPGTRLTVL.

The V and J genes are TRBV4-3 and TRBJ2-3; 11 bases match TRBD2. CDR1 is LGHNA and CDR2 is YSLEER in the germline V gene. V shed 4 bases and J 0 bases; nucleotides not matched to a gene: 9. This CDR3 has 18 amino acids. CDR3 bases: TGCGCCAGCAGCCCATCTATACTAGCGGGGGATAGCACAGATACGCAGTATTTT. Protein sequence: CASSPSILAGDSTDTQYF.

The CDR3 bases are TGTGCCAGCAGAGCGTCGGATAGGGGCTCCTACGAGCAGTACTTC. Protein: CASRASDRGSYEQYF. The rearrangement uses TRBV21-1 and TRBJ2-7; the table's TRBD1 call for D was not verified on the DNA. TRBV21-1 corresponds to a pseudogene. The CDR3 covers 15 residues.

J is TRBJ1-2 and V is TRBV5-1; 7 bases match TRBD1. The CDR3 has 14 residues. From germline, CDR1 is SGHRS and CDR2 YFSETQ. Trimming removed 4 bases from V and 7 bases from J; junction bases left unmatched: 10. This CDR3 is CASSLSTGTSGYTF. Here the CDR3 DNA reads TGCGCCAGCAGCCTATCGACAGGGACTAGTGGCTACACCTTC.

This clone was detected a few times. J is TRBJ2-2 and V is TRBV5-6; 13 positions match TRBD2. The CDR3 extends over 16 amino acids. The V and J ends lost 2 bases and 6 bases, in that order; junction bases with no gene match: 4. CDR1 and CDR2 from the germline V gene are SGHDT and YYEEEE. CDR3 residues: CASSFTSGGGPGELFF. In DNA form, the CDR3 reads TGTGCCAGCAGCTTCACTAGCGGGGGGGGTCCCGGGGAGCTGTTTTTT.

This clone occurred a few times. The chain links TRBV2 to TRBJ1-6, with D perhaps matching TRBD1 (5 bases). The CDR3 covers 15 residues. The germline V and J ends were trimmed by 8 bases and 3 bases, with 14 bases remaining between them. Germline CDR1 reads SNHLY; CDR2 reads FYNNEI. CDR3 sequence: CASSSGEGYNSPLHF. Here the CDR3 DNA reads TGTGCCAGCTCTTCGGGGGAAGGCTATAATTCACCCCTCCACTTT.

In its sample, this clone was seen a few times. One end of the junction fails to match germline, which may point to a read error. The rearrangement links TRBV7-9 to TRBJ2-1; D not certain. CDR1 SEHNR and CDR2 FQNEAQ come from the germline V gene (reference sequence). The CDR3 length is 12 residues. Here the CDR3 reads CSSSFSFNEQFF. The CDR3 region has the DNA TGTTCCAGCAGCTTTAGTTTCAATGAGCAGTTCTTC.

In this sample, this clone turned up a few times. V gene TRBV19 combines with J gene TRBJ2-2; 10 bases align to TRBD2. V was pared by 3 bases and J by 4 bases, with 8 bases of the junction left unmatched. Germline V lookup: CDR1 LNHDA, CDR2 SQIVND (reference sequence). This CDR3 has 17 amino acids. The CDR3 reads CASSISSGGLGTGELFF. The CDR3, as DNA: TGTGCCAGTAGTATTTCTAGCGGGGGATTAGGCACCGGGGAGCTGTTTTTT.

The rearrangement uses TRBV20-1 and TRBJ1-1, with D tentatively TRBD1 (5 bases). Germline V lookup: CDR1 DFQATT, CDR2 SNEGSKA (reference sequence). Trimming stripped 2 bases from V and 10 bases from J, with 11 bases between. The CDR3 spans 11 residues. In DNA, the CDR3 is TGCAGTGCTAGACCGACAGTGCGAGCTTTCTTT. This gives the protein CSARPTVRAFF.

The V and J genes are TRBV6-5 and TRBJ1-2; 7 bases align to TRBD1. The CDR3 totals 14 residues. With V trimmed by 0 bases and J by 6 bases, 4 bases remained unmatched. CDR1 is MNHEY, CDR2 SVGAGI, per germline. CDR3 coding DNA: TGTGCCAGCAGTTACTCCGCCAGGGGGGATGGCTACACCTTC. Its protein product is CASSYSARGDGYTF.

The rearrangement links TRBV4-1 to TRBJ2-5; D gene ambiguous. This CDR3 is built from 14 residues. The V end was cut by 0 bases, the J end by 2 bases, with 7 bases between. CDR1 MGHRA and CDR2 YSYEKL come from the germline V gene. CDR3 DNA: TGCGCCAGCAGCCAAGAAGAGGCACAAGAGACCCAGTACTTC. This gives the protein CASSQEEAQETQYF.

The chain employs TRBV5-1 and TRBJ2-7; no clear D. Trimming took 4 bases from V and 3 from J, leaving 5 bases between them. In germline, CDR1 is SGHRS, CDR2 YFSETQ. The CDR3 totals 11 residues. Here the CDR3 DNA reads TGCGCCAGCAGCGCTAACTACGAGCAGTACTTC. Translated: CASSANYEQYF.

This chain joins TRBV19 and TRBJ2-7; tentatively, D is TRBD2 (5 bases). Trimming pared 2 bases from V and 6 bases from J, leaving 11 bases between. Germline V lookup: CDR1 LNHDA, CDR2 SQIVND (reference sequence). CDR3 length: 13 residues. The CDR3 nucleotides read TGTGCCAGTAGTATACGTGGAGGTCTCGAGCAGTACTTC. Its protein is CASSIRGGLEQYF.

This clone has a single count. The chain joins TRBV7-3 to TRBJ2-2, with D unclear. Trimming cost V 6 bases and J 7 bases, with 9 bases left between them. In germline, CDR1 is SGHTA, CDR2 FQGTGA. The CDR3 runs to 12 residues. CDR3 region: CASSSVDGELFF. CDR3 nucleotides: TGTGCCAGCAGTTCGGTCGACGGGGAGCTGTTTTTT.

This clone was counted between two and nine times. V gene TRBV30 combines with J gene TRBJ2-2; D is unclear. The CDR3 spans 12 residues. CDR1 GTSNPN and CDR2 SVGIG come from the germline V gene (reference sequence). Trimming cost V 8 bases and J 7 bases, with 14 bases left between them. DNA for the CDR3: TGTGCCCGCCAGACGGGTGGCGGGGAGCTGTTTTTT. It translates to CARQTGGGELFF.

The gene calls are TRBV19 and TRBJ2-7; TRBD1 might be the D (6 bases). Germline V gives CDR1 LNHDA, CDR2 SQIVND (reference sequence). The CDR3 has 15 amino acids. Trimming cost V 4 bases and J 6 bases, with 19 bases left between them. As DNA, the CDR3 is TGTGCCAGTAGTAGGGACACCGAGGGGCCTCGCGAGCAGTACTTC. Translation: CASSRDTEGPREQYF. Using reference TRBV19 and TRBJ2-7 for the parts outside the CDR3, the full variable domain is DGGITQSPKYLFRKEGQNVTLSCEQNLNHDAMYWYRQDPGQGLRLIYYSQIVNDFQKGDIAEGYSVSREKKESFPLTVTSAQKNPTAFYLCASSRDTEGPREQYFGPGTRLTVT.

This chain joins TRBV9 and TRBJ2-1; D unclear. The CDR3 runs 15 residues. The V and J ends lost 3 bases and 0 bases respectively, with 10 bases between them. In germline, CDR1 is SGDLS, CDR2 YYNGEE. The CDR3, as DNA: TGTGCCAGCAGCGAAGCCCCGAGCTCCTACAATGAGCAGTTCTTC. This codes for CASSEAPSSYNEQFF.

The rearrangement uses TRBV7-6 and TRBJ1-1; maybe TRBD1 (6 bases). CDR1 is SGHVS and CDR2 is FNYEAQ in the germline V gene. Trimming removed 4 bases at V and 5 bases at J, with 8 bases between. This CDR3 region has 12 residues. The CDR3: CASSSGETEAFF. CDR3 bases: TGTGCCAGCAGCTCAGGGGAGACTGAAGCTTTCTTT.

This clone has a handful of counts. The V call is TRBV29-1, the J call TRBJ2-3; D may be TRBD2 (7 bases). The germline V and J ends were trimmed by 7 bases and 3 bases, with 20 bases remaining between them. The CDR3 contains 15 residues. Germline V gene lookup returns CDR1 SQVTM and CDR2 ANQGSEA. This CDR3 is CSGGGPGGETDTQYF. The CDR3 DNA reads as TGCAGCGGGGGAGGACCGGGGGGCGAAACAGATACGCAGTATTTT.

This chain uses TRBV4-1 with TRBJ2-7; 7 bases agree with TRBD1. The V and J ends lost 1 base and 2 bases, in that order; junction bases with no gene match: 5. The CDR3 totals 15 residues. Germline lookup yields CDR1 MGHRA and CDR2 YSYEKL. This CDR3 reads CASSQVRGPTYEQYF. In nucleotides, the CDR3 is TGCGCCAGCAGCCAAGTTAGGGGGCCGACCTACGAGCAGTACTTC.

The chain links TRBV11-3 to TRBJ2-3, with 8 bases identical to TRBD1. Germline loops: CDR1 SGHNT, CDR2 YENEEA. This CDR3 spans 17 amino acids. Trimming removed 0 bases from V and 4 bases from J; junction bases left unmatched: 9. The CDR3 is CASSLEQGARRADTQYF. The DNA of the CDR3 is TGTGCCAGCAGCTTAGAGCAGGGGGCGCGGAGGGCAGATACGCAGTATTTT.